This TCR beta chain appears in the sequencing data of a study of vaccination and CD4 T cells after COVID-19. Broader study findings: Convalescent patients displayed spike mono-reactivity in 304 of 307 vaccine-specific clones.

An Oncomine TCR Beta short-read assay was used to sequence the DNA from cultured CD4+ T cells. Extraction of genomic DNA was performed on cultured CD4+ T cells. From the PCR reads, TCRdb called clonotypes with MiXCR, one entry per CDR3 protein. The table includes 10,000 or so distinct CDR3 sequences, more than 30% detected once. With respect to this clonotype: Its antigen is unknown.

The treatment here: roughly 10-day PBMC culture with coronavirus spike peptide pools or control peptides (ViraFEST assay). Harvesting of the unexposed donor's CD4+ T cells predated the COVID-19 pandemic (2011-2018). PBMCs, plated at roughly 2.2 million per well, were grown in the presence of 9.5 to 10 IU/ml IL-2 and around 10 ug/ml peptide pools. The researchers probed unexposed-donor CD4+ T cells with SARS-CoV-2 S/N and four cold-coronavirus spikes, cells permitting. This CDR3 is 15 amino acids long. Looked up from germline, CDR1 is MNHEY and CDR2 is SMNVEV (reference sequence). J was trimmed by 8 bases and V by 5 bases; bases with no gene match: 10.

What was sequenced was CD4+ T cells from blood, cultured in vitro. The chain couples TRBV27 to TRBJ2-3; 10 bases agree with TRBD1. This clonotype originated in a human donor in good health. The CDR3 reads CASSRDRGPVGTQYF. For the CDR3, the DNA is TGTGCCAGCAGTCGGGACAGGGGACCTGTTGGTACGCAGTATTTT.